The 22 T cell receptor beta chains given below trace back to one sample, sequenced in a study of post-analysis software for immune sequencing data. Study results and caveats: Controls had lower frequencies than patients of 4 or 5 TRBV segments, which included TRBV5-6, TRBV5-1 and TRBV20-1.

Built from TCR beta cDNA, the libraries had unique molecular identifiers in them. TCRdb reprocessed the PCR reads via MiXCR and lists one record per CDR3 protein. The repertoire holds 750,000 to 950,000 distinct CDR3 sequences, with roughly half as singletons. No antigen has been identified for these receptors. The sequenced material came from blood. These receptors originate from a girl aged 5 to 17 with multiple sclerosis.

The genes are TRBV20-1 and TRBJ1-5, with unresolved D. The CDR3 sequence is 14 residues long. The V gene lost 3 bases and the J gene lost 0 bases, with 9 bases spanning the gap. From germline, CDR1 is DFQATT and CDR2 SNEGSKA (reference sequence). CDR3 loop: CSASEGVSNQPQHF. The CDR3 region has the DNA TGCAGTGCTAGTGAGGGAGTTAGCAATCAGCCCCAGCATTTT.

This clonotype has just a few counts. The gene calls are TRBV5-1 and TRBJ2-1, with TRBD2 as a possible D gene (6 bases). This CDR3 spans 14 amino acids. V lost 4 bases and J 8 bases, leaving 16 bases between the germline ends. CDR1 is SGHRS and CDR2 is YFSETQ in the germline V gene. This chain's CDR3 is CASSQGLVGDEQFF. DNA of the CDR3: TGCGCCAGCAGCCAGGGACTCGTCGGGGATGAGCAGTTCTTC.

The chain joins TRBV29-1 to TRBJ1-1; TRBD1 might be the D (6 bases). V lost 3 bases, J lost 6 bases, and 20 bases lay in between. The CDR3 extends over 15 amino acids. CDR1 and CDR2 (germline): SQVTM, ANQGSEA. The CDR3 bases are TGCAGCGTTGACCTCTCTTTGGACAGCCGGGCTGAAGCTTTCTTT. The encoded protein is CSVDLSLDSRAEAFF. The complete variable domain, with remaining parts taken from reference TRBV29-1 and TRBJ1-1, reads SAVISQKPSRDICQRGTSLTIQCQVDSQVTMMFWYRQQPGQSLTLIATANQGSEATYESGFVIDKFPISRPNLTFSTLTVSNMSPEDSSIYLCSVDLSLDSRAEAFFGQGTRLTVV.

CDR3 loop: CSARAALSGYEGYTF. CDR3 bases: TGCAGTGCTAGAGCCGCCTTATCCGGGTATGAAGGCTACACCTTC. The chain combines TRBV20-1 with TRBJ1-2; D not resolved. The CDR3 is 15 amino acids. In germline, CDR1 is DFQATT, CDR2 SNEGSKA (reference sequence). Trimming stripped 1 base from V and 8 bases from J, with 20 bases between.

The chain links TRBV4-1 to TRBJ1-2; TRBD1 matches at 7 bases. Germline V CDR1 and CDR2: MGHRA, YSYEKL. The CDR3 consists of 16 residues. J was trimmed by 0 bases and V by 1 base; bases with no gene match: 5. In nucleotides, the CDR3 is TGCGCCAGCAGCCAAGTCCGGGACAGACCTAACTATGGCTACACCTTC. It codes for CASSQVRDRPNYGYTF.

The V and J genes are TRBV5-1 and TRBJ2-7; possible D gene TRBD1, 6 bases. The V gene's germline CDR1 is SGHRS and CDR2 YFSETQ. The CDR3 totals 11 residues. V lost 8 bases to trimming and J lost 12 bases, with 18 bases between them. The CDR3 loop is CARSQGKCRYF. CDR3 sequence (DNA): TGCGCCAGATCACAGGGCAAGTGCAGGTACTTC. Using reference TRBV5-1 and TRBJ2-7 for the parts outside the CDR3, the full variable domain is KAGVTQTPRYLIKTRGQQVTLSCSPISGHRSVSWYQQTPGQGLQFLFEYFSETQRNKGNFPGRFSGRQFSNSRSEMNVSTLELGDSALYLCARSQGKCRYFGPGTRLTVT.

The J gene is TRBJ2-1, the V gene TRBV7-2, with TRBD2 as a possible D gene (5 bases). This CDR3 region has 13 residues. Trimming removed 2 bases at V and 12 bases at J, with 14 bases between. In germline, CDR1 is SGHTA, CDR2 FQGNSA. In DNA form, the CDR3 reads TGTGCCAGCAGCTTACACGTATTAGCGAGGCAGTTCTTC. This encodes CASSLHVLARQFF.

This clonotype showed up just a few times. The rearrangement joins TRBV10-2 to TRBJ2-7, with 7 positions matching TRBD1. The J segment lost 6 bases and the V segment lost 6 bases, leaving 11 bases of the junction unmatched. CDR1 and CDR2 (germline): WSHSY, SAAADI. The CDR3 length is 14 residues. For the CDR3, the DNA is TGCGCCAGCAGATTCCCCGGGACAGACCGCGAGCAGTACTTC. Amino acid sequence: CASRFPGTDREQYF.

This clonotype occurred a few times. The rearrangement links TRBV20-1 to TRBJ2-7; possible D gene TRBD1, 5 bases. CDR1 is DFQATT, CDR2 SNEGSKA, per germline (reference sequence). CDR3 length: 13 residues. Trimming cost V 0 bases and J 4 bases, with 10 bases left between them. CDR3 bases: TGCAGTGCTAGAGAACAGGTCAAATACGAGCAGTACTTC. As protein: CSAREQVKYEQYF.

This clonotype was recorded a few times. V usage is TRBV9 and J usage is TRBJ1-5; D gene ambiguous. V lost 0 bases and J lost 4, with 8 bases in between. This CDR3 is 14 amino acids long. CDR1 is SGDLS, CDR2 YYNGEE, per germline. The CDR3 sequence: CASSVGPGNQPQHF. The CDR3, as DNA: TGTGCCAGCAGCGTAGGACCGGGTAATCAGCCCCAGCATTTT.

V and J are TRBV20-1 and TRBJ2-3; 9 nucleotides agree with TRBD2. V shed 7 bases and J 5 bases; nucleotides not matched to a gene: 7. This CDR3 is 13 amino acids long. Germline V lookup: CDR1 DFQATT, CDR2 SNEGSKA (reference sequence). The CDR3 sequence is CSGLAGYQDTQYF. Here the CDR3 DNA reads TGCAGTGGCCTAGCGGGATACCAAGATACGCAGTATTTT.

This clonotype was observed many times. This chain connects TRBV7-2 to TRBJ2-1; D is undetermined. Germline values: CDR1 SGHTA, CDR2 FQGNSA. The V gene lost 3 bases and the J gene lost 2 bases, with 11 bases spanning the gap. The CDR3 runs 15 residues. CDR3 bases: TGTGCCAGCAGCTTGGGTGTTAATACCTACAATGAGCAGTTCTTC. Its protein is CASSLGVNTYNEQFF.

V and J are TRBV12-5 and TRBJ2-1; 10 nucleotides agree with TRBD1. V shed 4 bases and J 7 bases; nucleotides not matched to a gene: 16. Germline V gene data show CDR1 as LGHNT and CDR2 as FRNRAP. The CDR3 consists of 18 residues. CDR3 residues: CASGSWGGLGTGDNEQFF. The CDR3 nucleotides are TGTGCTAGTGGTTCGTGGGGTGGCCTCGGGACAGGGGATAATGAGCAGTTCTTC. The full variable domain, rest sourced from reference TRBV12-5 and TRBJ2-1, is DARVTQTPRHKVTEMGQEVTMRCQPILGHNTVFWYRQTMMQGLELLAYFRNRAPLDDSGMPKDRFSAEMPDATLATLKIQPSEPRDSAVYFCASGSWGGLGTGDNEQFFGPGTRLTVL.

The chain uses TRBV6-5 and TRBJ1-5, with D possibly TRBD1 on 5 matching bases. V gave up 7 bases and J gave up 0 bases, with 13 bases separating them. Germline CDR1 is MNHEY and CDR2 is SVGAGI. CDR3 size: 15 residues. CDR3 residues: CASTLTAYSNQPQHF. CDR3 DNA: TGTGCCAGCACCTTGACAGCTTATAGCAATCAGCCCCAGCATTTT.

The chain employs TRBV19 and TRBJ1-5, with D maybe TRBD1 (5 bases). With 4 bases removed from V and 7 bases from J, the gap between germline ends came to 11 bases. Germline V lookup: CDR1 LNHDA, CDR2 SQIVND (reference sequence). The CDR3 consists of 13 residues. CDR3 loop: CASSTLGGQPQHF. Written as DNA, the CDR3 is TGTGCCAGTAGTACTCTCGGGGGACAGCCCCAGCATTTT.

This clonotype appeared a few times. The CDR3 DNA reads as TGCGCCAGCAGCACCACCGGGACAATGAACACCGGGGAGCTGTTTTTT. Translation gives CASSTTGTMNTGELFF. The chain recombines TRBV5-1 with TRBJ2-2, with a possible D match to TRBD1 (6 bases). CDR1 is SGHRS and CDR2 is YFSETQ in the germline V gene. V lost 4 bases, J lost 1 base, and 14 bases lay in between. The CDR3 is made up of 16 amino acids. The full variable domain, its missing parts supplied by reference TRBV5-1 and TRBJ2-2, is KAGVTQTPRYLIKTRGQQVTLSCSPISGHRSVSWYQQTPGQGLQFLFEYFSETQRNKGNFPGRFSGRQFSNSRSEMNVSTLELGDSALYLCASSTTGTMNTGELFFGEGSRLTVL.

This chain joins TRBV28 and TRBJ2-5; 8 bases fit TRBD1. CDR3 size: 13 residues. The V and J ends lost 11 bases and 5 bases, in that order; junction bases with no gene match: 10. CDR1 is MDHEN, CDR2 SYDVKM, per germline. In nucleotides, the CDR3 is TGTGCCGGCATCCAGGGGGCGCGGGAGACCCAGTACTTC. Translated: CAGIQGARETQYF.

The rearrangement links TRBV14 to TRBJ1-2; D possibly corresponds to TRBD1 (5 bases). This CDR3 is built from 15 residues. The ends were cut back, 1 base at V and 2 bases at J, with 11 bases in the middle. Looked up from germline, CDR1 is SGHDN and CDR2 is FVKESK. CDR3 amino acids: CASSQGLGGNYGYTF. The CDR3, as DNA: TGTGCCAGCAGCCAAGGATTGGGGGGGAACTATGGCTACACCTTC.

Of note for this clonotype: The junction departs from the called germline gene at one end, perhaps through a read error. The rearrangement links TRBV20-1 to TRBJ2-5, with D perhaps being TRBD1 or TRBD2 (5 bases each). The CDR3 contains 14 residues. Germline assignment: CDR1 DFQATT and CDR2 SNEGSKA (reference sequence). Written as DNA, the CDR3 is TGCAGTGCTCGGTTGGGGACCGCTCAAGGGACCCAGTACTTC. This gives the protein CSARLGTAQGTQYF.

This clonotype was detected a few times. This chain connects TRBV6-6 to TRBJ2-7; TRBD1 or TRBD2 may be the D gene (5 bases each). Looked up from germline, CDR1 is MNHNY and CDR2 is SVGAGI (reference sequence). The ends were cut back, 6 bases at V and 5 bases at J, with 23 bases in the middle. CDR3 size: 16 residues. The CDR3 region is CASRRRSGPPEDEQYF. CDR3 DNA sequence: TGTGCCAGCAGACGACGGTCGGGACCCCCAGAGGACGAGCAGTACTTC.

Only one count was recorded for this clonotype. The conserved closing phenylalanine or tryptophan is absent in this CDR3, likely reflecting a read error. This chain links TRBV29-1 with TRBJ2-5; D is possibly TRBD2 (5 bases). The CDR3 runs to 13 residues. The V gene's germline CDR1 is SQVTM and CDR2 ANQGSEA. V gave up 4 bases and J gave up 5 bases, with 14 bases separating them. The CDR3 nucleotides are TGCAGCGTTGGGGCGGAGTGGAGGGAGACCCAGTACGTC. Translation: CSVGAEWRETQYV.

The chain carries TRBV12-3 or TRBV12-4 and TRBJ2-5; the D gene is possibly TRBD1 (5 bases). The CDR3 runs to 13 residues. V shed 7 bases and J shed 1 base, with 10 bases lying between them. The CDR3 DNA is TGTGCCAGCACGACAGTGGGCCAAGAGACCCAGTACTTC. This translates into CASTTVGQETQYF.